This TCR beta chain was identified in a study of blood T cell repertoires in COVID-19. Study summary: The cDNA or gDNA used as material had been derived from T cells, B-cell-depleted T cells, or PBMCs.

Original data processing: Amplification of reference gene primers provided the estimated nucleated cell counts. Method: immunoSEQ multiplex PCR; TCRdb's copy keeps in-frame clones and lacks some. The V and J calls and clone size were taken over from that table, and D and trimming were inferred from the DNA. Of 300,000 to 400,000 clones listed, roughly 85% were seen once; the top ten hold around 7.8%. This clone was seen a few times. V shed 6 bases and J shed 0 bases, with 8 bases lying between them. Looked up from germline, CDR1 is MNHEY and CDR2 is SVGAGI. The length of the CDR3 is 14 residues. The chain is built from TRBV6-5 and TRBJ1-4; D remains ambiguous. The sequence was collected from a human donor in a cohort sampled during active COVID-19. The material sequenced was peripheral blood. This CDR3 is CASRRFATNEKLFF. The CDR3, as DNA: TGTGCCAGCAGGAGATTCGCAACTAATGAAAAACTGTTTTTT.